The clone carrying this T cell receptor (beta chain) was recorded at least ten times. The time point was: newly diagnosed GD, antithyroid drugs for less than 3 months. PBMC-derived RNA was used for the TCR library. Into tubes containing EDTA, 7.5 to 9.5 milliliters of peripheral blood were drawn. CDR3-region Arm-PCR and iRepertoire HTBI primers produced the TCR beta libraries. Under the authors' procedure: Across samples, 55 to 75 TRBV and about 13 TRBJ segments were found. TCRdb re-called the multiplex PCR reads with MiXCR, one entry per CDR3 protein. What appears here as the V and J calls and clone size reflects TCRdb's work, not the paper's. The table includes under 300,000 distinct CDR3 sequences, 20% to 25% detected once. These data are taken from a study of regulatory T cells in long-lasting Graves disease. Sequencing used peripheral blood mononuclear cells (PBMCs), obtained at new diagnosis, from a patient treated with antithyroid drugs. The sequence derives from a female donor with Graves disease.

CDR3 in DNA: TGTGCCAGCAGCTTAGTGGGGCTAGCGACCAATGAGCAGTTCTTC. Amino acid sequence: CASSLVGLATNEQFF. The J gene is TRBJ2-1, the V gene TRBV7-2; D is possibly TRBD2 (6 bases). Trimming took 1 base from V and 6 from J, leaving 13 bases between them. The CDR3 covers 15 residues. Germline V gene lookup returns CDR1 SGHTA and CDR2 FQGNSA.